This is a list of T cell receptor beta chains from one sample in a study of T cell repertoires in cytomegalovirus infection. TCRdb called the reads again in MiXCR, with one record for every CDR3 protein. Of approximately 280,000 distinct CDR3 sequences listed, approximately 22% are singletons. Their antigen targets remain unknown. This specimen consisted of cultured PBMCs, obtained from culture after CMV antigen stimulation. The receptors here all came from a human donor in good health (CMV status not recorded). Some clones in this sample may be carry-over from other donors' samples. Each CDR3 is given with its conserved first and last residue. The D gene is left open where the match is weak. Size values are once, few and many counts, or a class for expanded clones, and some rows have none.

TRBJ2-5 | TRBV4-1 | . | . | TGCGCCAGCAGCCAAGATCTGGCCAACCAAGAGACCCAGTACTTC | CASSQDLANQETQYF
TRBJ2-3 | TRBV20-1 | . | TRBD2 | TGCAGTGCCCCAGAACTAGCGCGCACAGATACGCAGTATTTT | CSAPELARTDTQYF
TRBJ2-7 | TRBV19 | few | . | TGTGCCAGTAGTGAGCGCACGGAAGATCGGCAGTACTTC | CASSERTEDRQYF
TRBJ2-3 | TRBV12-3/TRBV12-4 | . | TRBD1 | TGTGCCAGCGAGAAAGGGACAGGGGGTCCAGATACGCAGTATTTT | CASEKGTGGPDTQYF
TRBJ1-2 | TRBV6-1 | few | . | TGTGCCAGCACCCCTCCGTCGATCTCGATTGTTGGCTACACCTTC | CASTPPSISIVGYTF
TRBJ1-1 | TRBV6-5 | many | . | TGTGCCAGTCGCCGGGGACGGTTGAACACTGAAGCTTTCTTT | CASRRGRLNTEAFF
TRBJ1-1 | TRBV15 | . | TRBD1 | TGTGCCACCAGCAGAAAACAGGGGTTGACTGAAGCTTTCTTT | CATSRKQGLTEAFF
TRBJ1-1 | TRBV20-1 | few | . | TGCAGTGCTAGGGAGAACACTGAAGCTTTCTTT | CSARENTEAFF
TRBJ1-6 | TRBV7-2 | many | TRBD1 | TGTGCCAGCAGCTTGGGGACAGCTCGTAATTCACCCCTCCACTTT | CASSLGTARNSPLHF
TRBJ2-7 | TRBV4-1 | . | . | TGCGCCAGCAGCCAGGCTTTAAGCGGCTCCTACGAGCAGTACTTC | CASSQALSGSYEQYF
TRBJ2-2 | TRBV6-2/TRBV6-3 | . | TRBD2 | TGTGCCAGCAGGACTACTAGCGGAGGGAACACCGGGGAGCTGTTTTTT | CASRTTSGGNTGELFF
TRBJ2-5 | TRBV5-6 | . | . | TGTGCCAGCAGCTTGAGTCTCAGGGGACTAATCCTATTCCAAGAGACCCAGTACTTC | CASSLSLRGLILFQETQYF
TRBJ2-6 | TRBV19 | . | . | TGTGCCAGTAGTATAGGGGGTGCGGCCAACGTCCTGACTTTC | CASSIGGAANVLTF
TRBJ2-2 | TRBV6-2/TRBV6-3 | once | TRBD2 | TGTGCCAGCAGTACCCGTCGCGGGAGAGGTTTCACCGGGGAGCTGTTTTTT | CASSTRRGRGFTGELFF
TRBJ1-4 | TRBV11-3 | . | TRBD1 | TGTGCCAGCAGCTTAGGGCGGCAGGGGGACGAAAAACTGTTTTTT | CASSLGRQGDEKLFF
TRBJ2-2 | TRBV4-1 | . | . | TGCGCCAGCAGCGACACTCGCGACAGGGGGGAGCTGTTTTTT | CASSDTRDRGELFF
TRBJ2-1 | TRBV2 | . | . | TGTGCCAGCAGTGAGGACGGATCGGGGTTCGTGCAGTTCTTC | CASSEDGSGFVQFF
TRBJ2-2 | TRBV7-8 | many | . | TGTGCCAGCAGCTTTAAGGTGGTCCCCCTCGCGAACACCGGGGAGCTGTTTTTT | CASSFKVVPLANTGELFF
TRBJ1-2 | TRBV18 | . | . | TGTGCCAGCTCACCGGTAGGGCTGCCCTATGGCTACACCTTC | CASSPVGLPYGYTF
TRBJ2-1 | TRBV12-3/TRBV12-4 | . | . | TGTGCCAGCAGTTTAAGGTTGGCCTACAATGAGCAGTTCTTC | CASSLRLAYNEQFF
TRBJ2-1 | TRBV6-2/TRBV6-3 | once | . | TGTGCCAGCAGCGAAGGGCGCGGGACATCGGTCCTTCGGAATGAGCAGTTCTTC | CASSEGRGTSVLRNEQFF
TRBJ1-2 | TRBV7-4 | . | . | TGTGCCAGCAGCCCCCCGGGACAAGTCGAGGTTTGTGGCTACACCTTC | CASSPPGQVEVCGYTF
TRBJ1-2 | TRBV12-3/TRBV12-4 | many | . | TGTGCCAGCAGTTTGCAAGAGGAGGTCGGCTATGGCTACACCTTC | CASSLQEEVGYGYTF
TRBJ2-1 | TRBV27 | . | . | TGTGCCAGCAGGAAACTAGCCAATGAGCAGTTCTTC | CASRKLANEQFF
TRBJ2-1 | TRBV7-9 | . | TRBD1 | TGTGCCAGCAGCCCGACAGGGGGCTTAGTCAATGAGCAGTTCTTC | CASSPTGGLVNEQFF
TRBJ2-5 | TRBV7-2 | many | . | TGTGCCAGCAGCCCCAGTCAGGGAGAGGAGACCCAGTACTTC | CASSPSQGEETQYF
TRBJ1-5 | TRBV6-6 | few | TRBD1 | TGTGCCAGCAGTTATGTTGGGACAGCCCTAAGGGCCAATCAGCCCCAGCATTTT | CASSYVGTALRANQPQHF
TRBJ2-1 | TRBV28 | many | . | TGTGCCAGCACCCGGCGGGTACCCAATGAGCAGTTCTTC | CASTRRVPNEQFF
TRBJ2-3 | TRBV7-9 | . | TRBD2 | TGTGCCAGCAGCTCGGGACTAGGAACAGATACGCAGTATTTT | CASSSGLGTDTQYF
TRBJ1-4 | TRBV19 | . | . | TGTGCCAGTAGTAACCGAGGGGGAGTTGAAAAACTGTTTTTT | CASSNRGGVEKLFF
TRBJ2-1 | TRBV7-9 | many | . | TGTGCCAGCAGCCTAGAGCCACGAACAGGCGAGCAGTTCTTC | CASSLEPRTGEQFF
TRBJ2-7 | TRBV7-2 | many | . | TGTGCCAGCAGCCGGGTCTTTGGCTACGAGCAGTACTTC | CASSRVFGYEQYF
TRBJ2-7 | TRBV20-1 | . | TRBD1 | TGCAGTGCGGCCCGGACAGGGAACGAGCAGTACTTC | CSAARTGNEQYF
TRBJ2-2 | TRBV25-1 | . | . | TGTGCCAGCCGCCGAGGCGGGGAGCTGTTTTTT | CASRRGGELFF
TRBJ2-7 | TRBV19 | . | TRBD1 | TGTGCCAGTAGTATAGATATGGGACAGGGAACCTACGAGCAGTACTTC | CASSIDMGQGTYEQYF
TRBJ2-7 | TRBV2 | . | TRBD1 | TGTGCCAGCAGTCCAGGAGGGACAGGGGGTTACGAGCAGTACTTC | CASSPGGTGGYEQYF
TRBJ2-7 | TRBV12-3/TRBV12-4 | . | . | TGTGCCAGCAGTCCGTTTAGCGGATACGAGCAGTACTTC | CASSPFSGYEQYF
TRBJ2-5 | TRBV12-3/TRBV12-4 | many | . | TGTGCCAGCAGCCTAAGAGGGTTTGTCCGGGAGACCCAGTACTTC | CASSLRGFVRETQYF
TRBJ2-7 | TRBV5-4 | . | TRBD1 | TGTGCCAGCAGCGACTCCTGGACAGGCTCCTACGAGCAGTACTTC | CASSDSWTGSYEQYF
TRBJ2-6 | TRBV4-1 | few | . | TGCGCCAGCAGCCAAACGGGGACCACCCGCTCTGGGGCCAACGTCCTGACTTTC | CASSQTGTTRSGANVLTF
TRBJ1-1 | TRBV12-3/TRBV12-4 | . | . | TGTGCCAGCAGTTTGGATCGGCTACTGAACACTGAAGCTTTCTTT | CASSLDRLLNTEAFF
TRBJ2-5 | TRBV4-3 | few | . | TGCGCCAGCAGCCAAGACCGACAGTTAGAGACCCAGTACTTC | CASSQDRQLETQYF
TRBJ2-3 | TRBV28 | many | TRBD2 | TGTGCCAGCAGTTTGGACAGGGGGGGACTAGCGGGACTCACAGATACGCAGTATTTT | CASSLDRGGLAGLTDTQYF
TRBJ1-4 | TRBV11-2 | . | . | TGTGCCAGCACCCCAGCCGCAACTAATGAAAAACTGTTTTTT | CASTPAATNEKLFF
TRBJ2-1 | TRBV5-6 | few | TRBD2 | TGTGCCAGCAGCTCATTGAGCGGGAGGATCTACAATGAGCAGTTCTTC | CASSSLSGRIYNEQFF
TRBJ2-3 | TRBV20-1 | few | TRBD1 | TGCAGTGCTAGTTCCGGGACAGGGGGATTCGATACGCAGTATTTT | CSASSGTGGFDTQYF
TRBJ2-7 | TRBV18 | many | . | TGTGCCAGCTCTAGCGCGCAGGGCTCCTACGAGCAGTACTTC | CASSSAQGSYEQYF
TRBJ2-7 | TRBV7-9 | few | TRBD1 | TGTGCCAGCAGCTTAGATCCCGGGACAGGGTTCTCCTACGAGCAGTACTTC | CASSLDPGTGFSYEQYF
TRBJ2-3 | TRBV7-2 | few | . | TGTGCCAGCAGCTTAGCTGTCGAGACAGAAGCACAGTATTTT | CASSLAVETEAQYF
TRBJ1-3 | TRBV6-2/TRBV6-3 | . | TRBD1 | TGTGCCAGCAGGACAGGGGTTCGAAACACCATATATTTT | CASRTGVRNTIYF
TRBJ2-2 | TRBV7-2 | . | . | TGTGCCAGCAGCCCGACGGGGAGCAACACCGGGGAGCTGTTTTTT | CASSPTGSNTGELFF
TRBJ1-4 | TRBV7-9 | . | . | TGTGCCAGCAGCTTAGCGCTGGAGGAAAAACTGTTTTTT | CASSLALEEKLFF
TRBJ1-2 | TRBV7-2 | many | TRBD1 | TGTGCCAGCAGGGAACAGGGGAGTCCCGGCTACACCTTC | CASREQGSPGYTF
TRBJ2-4 | TRBV7-9 | . | TRBD2 | TGTGCCAGCAGCTTTCAAGCGGGGGTAGCCAAAAACATTCAGTACTTC | CASSFQAGVAKNIQYF
TRBJ1-5 | TRBV15 | . | TRBD1 | TGTGCCACAACCCGGGACAGGGATCAGCCCCAGCATTTT | CATTRDRDQPQHF
TRBJ2-5 | TRBV11-1 | many | TRBD1 | TGTGCCAGCAGCACGAGGACAGGGGTCGGTCAAGAGACCCAGTACTTC | CASSTRTGVGQETQYF
TRBJ1-6 | TRBV30 | once | TRBD1 | TGTGCCTGGACCGGGACAGAGGATTCACCCCTCCACTTT | CAWTGTEDSPLHF
TRBJ2-2 | TRBV7-2 | . | TRBD2 | TGTGCCAGCAGCGAAAGCGGGAGGGCCGGGGAGCTGTTTTTT | CASSESGRAGELFF
TRBJ2-7 | TRBV20-1 | . | TRBD2 | TGCAGTGCCCAGGGACTAGCGGGAAGGTACGAGCAGTACTTC | CSAQGLAGRYEQYF